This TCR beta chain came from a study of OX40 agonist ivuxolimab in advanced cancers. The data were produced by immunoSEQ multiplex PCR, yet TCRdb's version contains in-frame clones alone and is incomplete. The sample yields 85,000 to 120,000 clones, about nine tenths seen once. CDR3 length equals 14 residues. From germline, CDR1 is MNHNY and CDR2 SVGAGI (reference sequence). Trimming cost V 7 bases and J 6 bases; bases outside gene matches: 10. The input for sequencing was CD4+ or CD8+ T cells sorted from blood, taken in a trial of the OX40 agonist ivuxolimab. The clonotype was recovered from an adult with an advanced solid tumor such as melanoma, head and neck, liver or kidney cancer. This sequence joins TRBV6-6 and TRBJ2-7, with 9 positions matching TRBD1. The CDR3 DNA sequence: TGTGCCAGCACTATGACCGGGACAGGGACCGAGCAGTACTTC. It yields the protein CASTMTGTGTEQYF.